This T cell receptor (beta chain) derives from a study of early T cells in non-severe SARS-CoV-2 infection. Study details: Chains were not paired, and sequencing was done on bulk RNA from unsorted whole blood.

Individual cDNA molecules each received unique molecular identifiers attached to them. From the 5' RACE reads, TCRdb called clonotypes with MiXCR, one entry per CDR3 protein. The table includes 60,000 to 65,000 distinct CDR3 sequences, 8.5% to 9.5% detected once. Study observations and caveats: VDJdb matching, biased toward anti-spike CD8 responses, missed private and CD4 specificities.

This clonotype was seen only a few times. Its antigen remains unidentified. The CDR3 is 15 amino acids. Trimming at V came to 2 bases and at J to 0 bases, leaving 2 bases not matched to a gene. CDR1 is MNHNS, CDR2 SASEGT, per germline. The TCR originated in an adult who was a healthcare worker with PCR-confirmed SARS-CoV-2 infection or an uninfected control (not recorded which). V gene TRBV6-1 combines with J gene TRBJ2-3, with 7 bases matching TRBD2. The sample was whole blood. The DNA for the CDR3 is TGTGCCAGCAGTGAAATGCGGGAGAGCACAGATACGCAGTATTTT. Protein product: CASSEMRESTDTQYF.